This T cell receptor (beta chain) was captured by sequencing in a study of blood T cell repertoires in COVID-19 (dated by TCRdb to about 2020). The study in broad terms: Collaborator samples came from the United States, Italy and Spain and covered acute and convalescent phases of COVID-19. The prospective study material was composed of cDNA or gDNA derived from T cells, B-cell-depleted T cells, or PBMCs. The repertoires were made available in a free public database intended to serve as a resource for research on the immune response to SARS-CoV-2. The sample metadata nearly always contained a de-identified subject ID, COVID-19 status, age in years and sex. Where available, HLA class I and class II types were obtained from metadata supplied by the sample provider rather than from assay-based typing. The dataset comprised deeply sampled blood TCRbeta repertoires from subjects exposed to, actively infected with, or recovered from COVID-19. Samples came from the ongoing ImmuneRACE study (first 160 participants) plus 1,254 subjects from 6 global collaborators.

The CDR3 holds 13 amino acids from the cysteine to the phenylalanine. Only CDR3 DNA is held: 39 bases, read in frame from base 1. At the junction V is shortened by 7 bases and J by 3 bases, with 11 bases in between. The germline V gene specifies KGHSH as CDR1 and LQKENI as CDR2. The investigation overall reported the following: The amount of clinical and demographic metadata varied by source and participant and was provided uncurated.

On this clone: Its antigen specificity is not known. No qualities accompany the bases; no much larger clone lies one base away.

Whole blood was collected in K2EDTA tubes by collaborating institutions according to the institutions' own protocols. For TCRbeta analysis, collaborators shipped samples as frozen whole blood, isolated PBMCs, or DNA extracted from either of those sample types. TCRbeta CDR3 regions were amplified from genomic DNA using the immunoSEQ Assay, a bias-controlled multiplex PCR. The authors' pipeline ran thus. The number of nucleated cells in each sample was estimated by amplification of reference gene primers within the assay. Sequence reads were collapsed and filtered to measure the absolute abundance of every unique TCRbeta CDR3 rearrangement. For each sample, productive Simpson clonality was calculated as the square root of Simpson's diversity index over productive rearrangements. In its TCRdb copy, this immuneACCESS table keeps in-frame sequences only and misses some clones. Where compared with another copy, unresolved V genes explain less than half of these, and the others have no known cause. That table is the source of V, J and clone size, and D and trimming were worked out from the DNA. This sample lists almost 300,000 clones; approximately 86% were detected once. Clones ranked in the top ten supply 1.3% of the sample.

The chain employs TRBV18 and TRBJ2-3; TRBD2 is perhaps the D gene, given 5 matching bases. The sequenced sample was peripheral blood. The origin of this receptor is a man between 65 and 85 years old with acute or convalescent COVID-19. The CDR3 here reads CASFEGGTDTQYF. The nucleotides read TGTGCCAGCTTTGAAGGAGGAACAGATACGCAGTATTTT.